A selection of T cell receptor beta chains follows, all from one sample in a study of cytomegalovirus exposure and HLA in healthy donors. Profiling relied on immunoSEQ multiplex PCR, and the TCRdb table lists in-frame clones only, not all of them. The sample includes nearly 200,000 clones, 70% to 85% of them seen just once. Material for sequencing was PBMCs. These receptors were obtained from a woman under 40 in good health and CMV-seropositive. CDR3s include the opening cysteine and the closing phenylalanine or tryptophan. Each record gives: J gene, D gene, V gene, clone size, CDR3 DNA, CDR3 protein. A D gene is named only where the DNA matches it firmly. The size of a clone is reported for some rows only, either as once, few or many, or as a class for expanded clones.

j_gene: TRBJ2-7; d_gene: NA; v_gene: TRBV18; abundance: once; CDR3nt: TGTGCCAGCTCACCACAGAACAGTCGCGACGAGCAGTACTTC; CDR3aa: CASSPQNSRDEQYF
j_gene: TRBJ2-5; d_gene: NA; v_gene: TRBV29-1; abundance: NA; CDR3nt: TGCAGCGTGGGACTGTCGCCGGAGACCCAGTACTTC; CDR3aa: CSVGLSPETQYF
j_gene: TRBJ1-1; d_gene: NA; v_gene: TRBV9; abundance: NA; CDR3nt: TGTGCCAGCAGCCCCAGGGCCCTTAACACTGAAGCTTTCTTT; CDR3aa: CASSPRALNTEAFF
j_gene: TRBJ1-2; d_gene: NA; v_gene: TRBV6-1; abundance: few; CDR3nt: TGTGCCAGCAGTGTGACCCAAGGGAGCTATGGCTACACCTTC; CDR3aa: CASSVTQGSYGYTF
j_gene: TRBJ1-4; d_gene: TRBD1; v_gene: TRBV19; abundance: NA; CDR3nt: TGTGCCAGTAGTATCCCTAGGGGGCCCTTCCAGAAGCTGTTTTTT; CDR3aa: CASSIPRGPFQKLFF
j_gene: TRBJ1-1; d_gene: NA; v_gene: TRBV6-1; abundance: NA; CDR3nt: TGTGCCAGCAGTGAAGGCCGGTTTACTGAAGCTTTCTTT; CDR3aa: CASSEGRFTEAFF
j_gene: TRBJ2-7; d_gene: TRBD2; v_gene: TRBV6-6; abundance: NA; CDR3nt: TGTGCCACGGGCCTTCGATGGGGAGGGGCCTACGAGCAGTACTTC; CDR3aa: CATGLRWGGAYEQYF
j_gene: TRBJ2-7; d_gene: TRBD2; v_gene: TRBV5-1; abundance: NA; CDR3nt: TGCGCCAGCAGCTTGGCACTAGCGGCCTCCTACGAGCAGTACTTC; CDR3aa: CASSLALAASYEQYF
j_gene: TRBJ2-2; d_gene: NA; v_gene: TRBV30; abundance: NA; CDR3nt: TGTGCCTGGAGTGTACAAGGGGAGCTGTTTTTT; CDR3aa: CAWSVQGELFF
j_gene: TRBJ1-1; d_gene: NA; v_gene: TRBV29-1; abundance: NA; CDR3nt: TGCAGCGTTGGAGACAGGTTGAACACTGAAGCTTTCTTT; CDR3aa: CSVGDRLNTEAFF
j_gene: TRBJ2-7; d_gene: TRBD2; v_gene: TRBV15; abundance: NA; CDR3nt: TGTGCCACCAGGCAACTAGCGGGAGTCTACGAGCAGTACTTC; CDR3aa: CATRQLAGVYEQYF
j_gene: TRBJ1-1; d_gene: TRBD1; v_gene: TRBV29-1; abundance: once; CDR3nt: TGCACCGTTGCGAGGACAGGGGATTATGGTGAAGCTTTCTTT; CDR3aa: CTVARTGDYGEAFF
j_gene: TRBJ2-3; d_gene: NA; v_gene: TRBV10-2; abundance: NA; CDR3nt: TGCGCCAGCAGTGACCCCCCCAGCGTGGCGGTGGATACGCAGTATTTT; CDR3aa: CASSDPPSVAVDTQYF
j_gene: TRBJ2-1; d_gene: TRBD2; v_gene: TRBV6-1; abundance: NA; CDR3nt: TGTGCCAGCAGTCCCCGACTAGCGGGAGTGAGTGAGCAGTTCTTC; CDR3aa: CASSPRLAGVSEQFF
j_gene: TRBJ2-7; d_gene: NA; v_gene: TRBV4-1; abundance: NA; CDR3nt: TGCGCCAGCAGCCAAGTGGAGGGGTGGAGGTACGAGCAGTACTTC; CDR3aa: CASSQVEGWRYEQYF
j_gene: TRBJ1-2; d_gene: TRBD1; v_gene: TRBV10-3; abundance: NA; CDR3nt: TGTGCCATCAGTGAGTCCCCGGACAGGGGCGACGGCTACACCTTC; CDR3aa: CAISESPDRGDGYTF
j_gene: TRBJ1-4; d_gene: NA; v_gene: TRBV7-8; abundance: NA; CDR3nt: TGTGCCAGCAGCTTAAACCACAGGGCCCTTAATGAAAAACTGTTTTTT; CDR3aa: CASSLNHRALNEKLFF
j_gene: TRBJ2-2; d_gene: TRBD1; v_gene: TRBV5-4; abundance: NA; CDR3nt: TGTGCCAGCAGCTTTCCGGGACAGGTCGCGGGGGAGCTGTTTTTT; CDR3aa: CASSFPGQVAGELFF
j_gene: TRBJ2-3; d_gene: TRBD1; v_gene: TRBV6-1; abundance: NA; CDR3nt: TGTGCCAGCAGTGAGGACAGGGCAGATACGCAGTATTTT; CDR3aa: CASSEDRADTQYF
j_gene: TRBJ2-7; d_gene: NA; v_gene: TRBV28; abundance: NA; CDR3nt: TGTGCCAGCGTGACCGGGACAAACCTCTACGAGCAGTACTTC; CDR3aa: CASVTGTNLYEQYF
j_gene: TRBJ2-7; d_gene: NA; v_gene: TRBV5-1; abundance: NA; CDR3nt: TGCGCCAGCAGCTTGGGGGTCGGGAGCCACTACGAGCAGTACTTC; CDR3aa: CASSLGVGSHYEQYF
j_gene: TRBJ1-1; d_gene: NA; v_gene: TRBV10-1; abundance: NA; CDR3nt: TGCGCCAGCAGAGCAGGGATAGGAACTGAAGCTTTCTTT; CDR3aa: CASRAGIGTEAFF
j_gene: TRBJ2-1; d_gene: TRBD1; v_gene: TRBV6-5; abundance: NA; CDR3nt: TGTGCCAGCGGGGACAGGGACAGTGCCCGAGAAATGCAAATCTTC; CDR3aa: CASGDRDSAREMQIF
j_gene: TRBJ2-7; d_gene: TRBD1; v_gene: TRBV28; abundance: NA; CDR3nt: TGTGCCAGCAGAACGACAGGGAGCTCCTACGAGCAGTACTTC; CDR3aa: CASRTTGSSYEQYF
j_gene: TRBJ1-2; d_gene: TRBD1; v_gene: TRBV19; abundance: NA; CDR3nt: TGTGCCACCTCGGACAGGGCATTGTCAGGCTCTGGCTACACCTTC; CDR3aa: CATSDRALSGSGYTF
j_gene: TRBJ2-3; d_gene: TRBD2; v_gene: TRBV5-1; abundance: few; CDR3nt: TGCGCCAGCGCCTCACTAGCGGGTAGCACAGATACGCAGTATTTT; CDR3aa: CASASLAGSTDTQYF
j_gene: TRBJ1-2; d_gene: NA; v_gene: TRBV18; abundance: NA; CDR3nt: TGTGCCAGCTCACCACAAGGGGCGCATGGCTACACCTTC; CDR3aa: CASSPQGAHGYTF
j_gene: TRBJ2-5; d_gene: NA; v_gene: TRBV19; abundance: NA; CDR3nt: TGTGCCAGTAGTGCCTTACTAGGTCGGCAAGAGACCCAGTACTTC; CDR3aa: CASSALLGRQETQYF
j_gene: TRBJ2-7; d_gene: NA; v_gene: TRBV6-1; abundance: NA; CDR3nt: TGTGCCAGCAGTGAAGAGACAACAGACTACGAGCAGTACTTC; CDR3aa: CASSEETTDYEQYF
j_gene: TRBJ1-2; d_gene: TRBD1; v_gene: TRBV27; abundance: NA; CDR3nt: TGTGCCAGCAGTAACCTTCGACAGGGGAGCGCCAACTATGGCTACACCTTC; CDR3aa: CASSNLRQGSANYGYTF
j_gene: TRBJ2-3; d_gene: TRBD2; v_gene: TRBV15; abundance: NA; CDR3nt: TGTGCCACCAGCAGAGCCAGCGGGAGGGCCGCAGATACGCAGTATTTT; CDR3aa: CATSRASGRAADTQYF
j_gene: TRBJ2-2; d_gene: NA; v_gene: TRBV28; abundance: NA; CDR3nt: NA; CDR3aa: CASSFPPFGAGELFF
j_gene: TRBJ2-1; d_gene: NA; v_gene: TRBV5-1; abundance: NA; CDR3nt: TGCGCCAGCGCGCCCCTCGCCGGTTCAAGCTCCTACAATGAGCAGTTCTTC; CDR3aa: CASAPLAGSSSYNEQFF
j_gene: TRBJ2-3; d_gene: NA; v_gene: TRBV5-1; abundance: NA; CDR3nt: TGCGCCAGCAGCTTAACAGGGAATCCGGTAGATACGCAGTATTTT; CDR3aa: CASSLTGNPVDTQYF
j_gene: TRBJ2-7; d_gene: NA; v_gene: TRBV7-2; abundance: NA; CDR3nt: TGTGCCAGCAGCTTGGACGGGGGTACCTCCTACGAGCAGTACTTC; CDR3aa: CASSLDGGTSYEQYF
j_gene: TRBJ2-3; d_gene: NA; v_gene: TRBV7-9; abundance: NA; CDR3nt: TGTGCCAGCAGCTTAGCGGGGGGTACGCAGTATTTT; CDR3aa: CASSLAGGTQYF
j_gene: TRBJ2-3; d_gene: TRBD2; v_gene: TRBV5-1; abundance: few; CDR3nt: TGCGCCAGCAATGTAGCGGGATACGGAGATACGCAGTATTTT; CDR3aa: CASNVAGYGDTQYF
j_gene: TRBJ1-1; d_gene: NA; v_gene: TRBV27; abundance: NA; CDR3nt: TGTGCCAGCAGTTCCTCCCTGAACACTGAAGCTTTCTTT; CDR3aa: CASSSSLNTEAFF
j_gene: TRBJ1-4; d_gene: TRBD1; v_gene: TRBV2; abundance: NA; CDR3nt: TGTGCCGGTCTTAGACGCGGGACAGGGGATGAAAAACTGTTTTTT; CDR3aa: CAGLRRGTGDEKLFF
j_gene: TRBJ2-3; d_gene: NA; v_gene: TRBV2; abundance: NA; CDR3nt: TGTGCCAGCACTTTAGGACAGACTGCTTGGGGAACAGATACGCAGTATTTT; CDR3aa: CASTLGQTAWGTDTQYF
j_gene: TRBJ1-1; d_gene: NA; v_gene: TRBV5-1; abundance: NA; CDR3nt: TGCGCCAGCAGCGAAGGGGTGAACACTGAAGCTTTCTTT; CDR3aa: CASSEGVNTEAFF
j_gene: TRBJ1-2; d_gene: TRBD1; v_gene: TRBV6-5; abundance: NA; CDR3nt: TGTGCCAGCAGCAACAAGGACAGGCGCTCATATGGCTACACCTTC; CDR3aa: CASSNKDRRSYGYTF
j_gene: TRBJ1-5; d_gene: NA; v_gene: TRBV6-6; abundance: NA; CDR3nt: TGTGCCAGCAGCCCAGGGTACAAGCAGCCCCAGCATTTT; CDR3aa: CASSPGYKQPQHF
j_gene: TRBJ2-5; d_gene: TRBD1; v_gene: TRBV5-1; abundance: NA; CDR3nt: TGCGCCAGCAGCAAAACTGGACAGGATCGCCAAGAGACCCAGTACTTC; CDR3aa: CASSKTGQDRQETQYF
j_gene: TRBJ2-1; d_gene: TRBD2; v_gene: TRBV2; abundance: few; CDR3nt: TGTGCCAGCAGTCCCGAGGAGCGGGGGTACAATGAGCAGTTCTTC; CDR3aa: CASSPEERGYNEQFF
j_gene: TRBJ2-7; d_gene: TRBD1; v_gene: TRBV6-5; abundance: NA; CDR3nt: TGTGCCAGGGGACAGGGGGATCCCTACGAGCAGTACTTC; CDR3aa: CARGQGDPYEQYF
j_gene: TRBJ2-2; d_gene: NA; v_gene: TRBV18; abundance: NA; CDR3nt: TGTGCCAGCTCACCAGGGACACCAACCGGCAAGAGGTTTTTT; CDR3aa: CASSPGTPTGKRFF
j_gene: TRBJ2-3; d_gene: TRBD2; v_gene: TRBV13; abundance: NA; CDR3nt: TGTGCCAGCAGCTCTGGACTAGCGGTGGGCCCAGATACGCAGTATTTT; CDR3aa: CASSSGLAVGPDTQYF